Sequencing of this T cell receptor beta chain was carried out in a study of CD8+CD57+ T cells in acquired aplastic anemia. Across the study: Sorted CD4+ and CD8+ cells yielded DNA averaging about 3.1 ug.

Study-wide points: The number of CD8+ CDR3 sequences shared by patients and controls was twenty-nine.

This clonotype occurred many times. Its antigen is not known. Germline V gene sequence: CDR1 LNHNV, CDR2 YYDKDF (reference sequence). The CDR3 totals 13 residues. V was trimmed by 0 bases and J by 7 bases, leaving 7 bases between them. The study profiled TCR beta VDJ and CDR3 using genomic DNA as template. TCRdb passed the reads through MiXCR, listing each CDR3 protein once. The sample has about 160,000 distinct CDR3 sequences, roughly 48% seen once. The source is a human donor in good health. The chain combines TRBV15 with TRBJ1-5; D is undetermined. Sequenced: sorted CD4+, CD8+, or CD8+CD57+ T cells (not recorded which) from PBMCs. CDR3 sequence (DNA): TGTGCCACCAGCAGAGAGGGGTACCAGCCCCAGCATTTT. Translated: CATSREGYQPQHF.